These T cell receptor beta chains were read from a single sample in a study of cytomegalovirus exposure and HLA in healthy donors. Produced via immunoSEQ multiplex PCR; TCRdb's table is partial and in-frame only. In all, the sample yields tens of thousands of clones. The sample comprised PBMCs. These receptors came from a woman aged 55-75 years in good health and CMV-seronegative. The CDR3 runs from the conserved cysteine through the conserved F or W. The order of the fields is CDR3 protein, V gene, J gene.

CDR3aa: CASSYSRGRAYEQYF
v_gene: TRBV6-5
j_gene: NA

CDR3aa: CASSAGTGGPYEQYF
v_gene: TRBV7-6
j_gene: TRBJ2-7

CDR3aa: CATTPILYNEQFF
v_gene: TRBV28
j_gene: TRBJ2-1

CDR3aa: CAISGPGLKDTEAFF
v_gene: TRBV10-3
j_gene: TRBJ1-1

CDR3aa: CASSRAGFQETQYF
v_gene: TRBV11-3
j_gene: TRBJ2-5

CDR3aa: CASRRSLLSTDTQYF
v_gene: TRBV6-5
j_gene: TRBJ2-3

CDR3aa: CASSASGGAPYEQYF
v_gene: TRBV19
j_gene: TRBJ2-7

CDR3aa: CASSGPGGADTQYF
v_gene: TRBV2
j_gene: TRBJ2-3

CDR3aa: CASSLANPLAGTDTQYF
v_gene: TRBV5-4
j_gene: TRBJ2-3

CDR3aa: CASSPGQSRPNQPQHF
v_gene: TRBV7-8
j_gene: TRBJ1-5

CDR3aa: CASSQALTSGTYEQFF
v_gene: TRBV4-1
j_gene: TRBJ2-1

CDR3aa: CASSLQTATNEKLFF
v_gene: TRBV28
j_gene: TRBJ1-4

CDR3aa: CASSLEGQGGAGANVLTF
v_gene: TRBV7-2
j_gene: TRBJ2-6

CDR3aa: CASSQTGGPGQPQHF
v_gene: TRBV4-3
j_gene: TRBJ1-5

CDR3aa: CASSIQGAVAEAFF
v_gene: TRBV19
j_gene: TRBJ1-1

CDR3aa: CASSPRRDSLETQYF
v_gene: TRBV18
j_gene: TRBJ2-5

CDR3aa: CASSRDRAGTDTQYF
v_gene: TRBV6-1
j_gene: TRBJ2-3

CDR3aa: CASSSPTGGIRGYTF
v_gene: TRBV28
j_gene: TRBJ1-2

CDR3aa: CASSKQAGVGQETQYF
v_gene: TRBV11-2
j_gene: TRBJ2-5

CDR3aa: CASSKVRGWGTAFF
v_gene: TRBV21-1
j_gene: TRBJ1-1

CDR3aa: CASTRDSNYGYTF
v_gene: TRBV19
j_gene: TRBJ1-2

CDR3aa: CASSLSGRGEQYF
v_gene: TRBV28
j_gene: TRBJ2-7

CDR3aa: CASGTRGYNEQFF
v_gene: TRBV7-2
j_gene: TRBJ2-1

CDR3aa: CTSTLERGISPLHF
v_gene: TRBV19
j_gene: TRBJ1-6

CDR3aa: CASSDRTGYYSNQPQHF
v_gene: TRBV25-1
j_gene: TRBJ1-5

CDR3aa: CASSLWGGGNTIYF
v_gene: TRBV13
j_gene: TRBJ1-3

CDR3aa: CASSVQREGRYEQFF
v_gene: TRBV10-1
j_gene: NA

CDR3aa: CASSLVRGTGEANYGYTF
v_gene: TRBV7-9
j_gene: TRBJ1-2

CDR3aa: CASNFQGLSNQPQHF
v_gene: TRBV6-1
j_gene: TRBJ1-5

CDR3aa: CASSEGQGAGYEQYF
v_gene: TRBV18
j_gene: TRBJ2-7

CDR3aa: CASSFATSGRGRDEQYF
v_gene: TRBV27
j_gene: TRBJ2-7

CDR3aa: CASSLASRQNTGELFF
v_gene: TRBV7-6
j_gene: TRBJ2-2

CDR3aa: CSASQVEGYTF
v_gene: TRBV20-1
j_gene: TRBJ1-2

CDR3aa: CATADGNNSPLHF
v_gene: TRBV19
j_gene: TRBJ1-6

CDR3aa: CASNPQGAGSGANVLTF
v_gene: TRBV27
j_gene: TRBJ2-6

CDR3aa: CASSPGTSLSSYNEQFF
v_gene: TRBV4-3
j_gene: TRBJ2-1

CDR3aa: CASSLSLAGIYEQYF
v_gene: TRBV27
j_gene: TRBJ2-7

CDR3aa: CASSPQEPYGGNTEAFF
v_gene: TRBV19
j_gene: TRBJ1-1

CDR3aa: CASRVAEDQPQHF
v_gene: TRBV4-1
j_gene: TRBJ1-5

CDR3aa: CASSQHALAGASYEQYF
v_gene: TRBV4-1
j_gene: TRBJ2-7

CDR3aa: CASSLKQGISGNTIYF
v_gene: TRBV5-4
j_gene: TRBJ1-3

CDR3aa: CSVAQAGSTDTQYF
v_gene: TRBV29-1
j_gene: TRBJ2-3

CDR3aa: CAINRRDRGTYNEQFF
v_gene: TRBV10-3
j_gene: TRBJ2-1

CDR3aa: CATSLVGTGLNTGELFF
v_gene: TRBV15
j_gene: TRBJ2-2

CDR3aa: CASSRKPGENTEAFF
v_gene: TRBV7-8
j_gene: TRBJ1-1

CDR3aa: CASSRNTFAETQYF
v_gene: TRBV19
j_gene: TRBJ2-5

CDR3aa: CASSTTAGTASYGYTF
v_gene: TRBV19
j_gene: TRBJ1-2

CDR3aa: CASRDRESITYEQYF
v_gene: TRBV2
j_gene: TRBJ2-7

CDR3aa: CASSLGLAAAREQYF
v_gene: TRBV5-1
j_gene: TRBJ2-7

CDR3aa: CASSGSGKNTEAFF
v_gene: TRBV10-1
j_gene: TRBJ1-1

CDR3aa: CASSSGTSGMRTYEQYF
v_gene: TRBV7-2
j_gene: TRBJ2-7

CDR3aa: CASSEAMGLARETQYF
v_gene: TRBV6-1
j_gene: TRBJ2-5

CDR3aa: CASSLFTSGRVTETQYF
v_gene: TRBV27
j_gene: TRBJ2-5